Listed here are 11 T cell receptor beta chains from one sample, sequenced in a study of shared clonotypes between healthy human individuals. Clones were read by immunoSEQ multiplex PCR, and TCRdb kept only the in-frame ones, dropping some. The table records 550,000 to 800,000 clones, 90% of them present only once. The sample taken for sequencing was memory CD8+ T cells from PBMCs. The subset: CD45RO+ cells pooled with CCR7-negative TemRA cells. All receptors derive from a man aged 18 to 29 in good health. Some clones in this sample may be carry-over from other donors' samples.

V and J are TRBV5-4 and TRBJ2-5; the D gene is possibly TRBD1 (6 bases). Between the trimmed V and J ends, which lost 5 bases and 3 bases, there was a span of 11 bases. Germline V gene sequence: CDR1 SGHNT, CDR2 YYREEE (reference sequence). The length of the CDR3 is 13 residues. The CDR3 bases are TGTGCCAGCAGACACAGGGCAGAAGAGACCCAGTACTTC. This encodes CASRHRAEETQYF.

Comments on this clone: The sample has other DNA sequences that encode this CDR3 too. The V gene is TRBV15, the J gene TRBJ2-3; D remains ambiguous. This CDR3 is built from 14 residues. The germline V gene has CDR1 LNHNV and CDR2 YYDKDF (reference sequence). Trimming took off 1 base at V and 1 base at J, with 6 bases between the two ends. The DNA of the CDR3 is TGTGCCACCAGCAGAGCGGCCGGCACAGATACGCAGTATTTT. Its translation: CATSRAAGTDTQYF. Variable domain in full (rest from reference TRBV15 and TRBJ2-3): DAMVIQNPRYQVTQFGKPVTLSCSQTLNHNVMYWYQQKSSQAPKLLFHYYDKDFNNEADTPDNFQSRRPNTSFCFLDIRSPGLGDTAMYLCATSRAAGTDTQYFGPGTRLTVL.

CDR3 region: CASSLSRLDTQYF. CDR3 nucleotide sequence: TGTGCCAGCAGCTTATCTCGGCTGGATACGCAGTATTTT. V and J are TRBV7-8 and TRBJ2-3; D uncertain. This CDR3 is built from 13 residues. Germline V lookup: CDR1 SGHVS, CDR2 FQNEAQ. V was cut by 2 bases and J by 6 bases, with 9 bases left in between.

The chain uses TRBV6-5 and TRBJ1-4, with D possibly being TRBD1 (6 bases). V lost 0 bases and J lost 8, with 16 bases in between. The CDR3 contains 16 residues. Germline values: CDR1 MNHEY, CDR2 SVGAGI. The CDR3 DNA reads TGTGCCAGCAGTTACTCGGGGCACAGGGTAGGGGAAAAACTGTTTTTT. Its protein product is CASSYSGHRVGEKLFF.

V and J are TRBV5-1 and TRBJ2-3; D gene uncertain. CDR3 length equals 16 residues. V was cut by 0 bases and J by 1 base, with 12 bases left in between. Looked up from germline, CDR1 is SGHRS and CDR2 is YFSETQ. CDR3 nucleotide sequence: TGCGCCAGCAGCTTGGAGGTAGCCGTACGCACAGATACGCAGTATTTT. It translates to CASSLEVAVRTDTQYF.

The V call is TRBV11-2, the J call TRBJ1-1; D gene unclear. V lost 4 bases, J lost 6 bases, and 9 bases lay in between. The V gene's germline CDR1 is SGHAT and CDR2 FQNNGV. The CDR3 has 12 amino acids. The CDR3 nucleotides are TGTGCCAGCAGCTCCACACATGCTGAAGCTTTCTTT. It is translated as CASSSTHAEAFF.

V is TRBV27 and J is TRBJ1-4, with a possible D match to TRBD1 (5 bases). The CDR3 loop spans 14 amino acids. Germline loops: CDR1 MNHEY, CDR2 SMNVEV (reference sequence). The V gene lost 5 bases and the J gene lost 8 bases, with 15 bases spanning the gap. In nucleotides, the CDR3 is TGTGCCAGCAGTCCGTACAACGACAGAGAAAAACTGTTTTTT. It specifies CASSPYNDREKLFF.

The chain has TRBV29-1 and TRBJ2-7; D uncertain. Trimming pared 0 bases from V and 0 bases from J, leaving 12 bases between. The CDR3 is 15 amino acids. Germline loops: CDR1 SQVTM, CDR2 ANQGSEA. The DNA for the CDR3 is TGCAGCGTTGAAGATCAAAAGGGAAGCTCCTACGAGCAGTACTTC. Encoded protein: CSVEDQKGSSYEQYF.

V gene TRBV10-2 combines with J gene TRBJ1-4; no firm D call. The CDR3 consists of 13 residues. Trimming took 2 bases from V and 7 from J, leaving 8 bases between them. The germline V gene has CDR1 WSHSY and CDR2 SAAADI. Written as DNA, the CDR3 is TGCGCCAGCAGTGAGAGAGGGTTTGAAAAACTGTTTTTT. This encodes CASSERGFEKLFF.

The gene calls are TRBV7-9 and TRBJ2-5; possibly TRBD1 for D (5 bases). The CDR3 runs to 15 residues. The V gene lost 2 bases and the J gene lost 1 base, with 11 bases spanning the gap. Germline lookup yields CDR1 SEHNR and CDR2 FQNEAQ (reference sequence). CDR3 region: CASSLRAGLQETQYF. The DNA for the CDR3 is TGTGCCAGCAGCTTACGGGCAGGGCTCCAAGAGACCCAGTACTTC.

This chain uses TRBV7-3 with TRBJ2-7; 10 positions match TRBD1. The CDR3 sequence is 13 residues long. Germline V gene lookup returns CDR1 SGHTA and CDR2 FQGTGA. V trimming: 5 bases; J trimming: 9 bases; junction bases outside the gene matches: 7. The CDR3 DNA reads TGTGCCAGCAGCGCGGGACAGGGGACCATGCAGTACTTC. It yields the protein CASSAGQGTMQYF. Looking up the rest from reference TRBV7-3 and TRBJ2-7 gives the full variable domain: GAGVSQTPSNKVTEKGKYVELRCDPISGHTALYWYRQSLGQGPEFLIYFQGTGAADDSGLPNDRFFAVRPEGSVSTLKIQRTERGDSAVYLCASSAGQGTMQYFGPGTRLTVT.